Below are 15 T cell receptor beta chains sequenced from a single sample in a study of blood T cell repertoires in COVID-19. Profiled with immunoSEQ multiplex PCR; TCRdb holds only in-frame clones, not every one. The profile covers some 180,000 clones, with around 89% appearing a single time and approximately 5.6% taken by the ten largest. Sequencing input: peripheral blood. These receptors all stem from a man aged 35 to 55 with active or convalescent COVID-19.

The genes are TRBV7-8 and TRBJ2-5; 14 bases are shared with TRBD2. The CDR3 sequence is 19 residues long. J gave up 5 bases and V 0 bases, and 11 bases lay outside the gene matches. The V gene's germline CDR1 is SGHVS and CDR2 FQNEAQ. The CDR3 DNA follows: TGTGCCAGCAGCTTAGCCAGACTAGCGGGAGGGCCGGTGTGGGAGACCCAGTACTTC. The encoded protein is CASSLARLAGGPVWETQYF. The variable domain in full, with the rest retrieved from reference TRBV7-8 and TRBJ2-5, is GAGVSQSPRYKVAKRGQDVALRCDPISGHVSLFWYQQALGQGPEFLTYFQNEAQLDKSGLPSDRFFAERPEGSVSTLKIQRTQQEDSAVYLCASSLARLAGGPVWETQYFGPGTRLLVL.

This clone was detected only once. The chain couples TRBV4-1 to TRBJ2-2, with TRBD2 identical over 13 bases. CDR1 MGHRA and CDR2 YSYEKL come from the germline V gene. The CDR3 totals 17 residues. With V trimmed by 3 bases and J by 6 bases, 7 bases remained unmatched. CDR3 protein: CASSHGLAGVVAGELFF. The DNA of the CDR3 is TGCGCCAGCAGCCACGGACTAGCGGGAGTAGTGGCCGGGGAGCTGTTTTTT.

This clone was seen once. The chain employs TRBV3-1 (or the pseudogene TRBV3-2) and TRBJ1-2; D call uncertain. In germline, CDR1 is LGHDT, CDR2 YNNKEL (reference sequence). The length of the CDR3 is 13 residues. V lost 5 bases and J lost 10, with 17 bases in between. DNA for the CDR3: TGTGCCAGCAGCTCCCTAGATCCCGGAGACTACACCTTC. Protein product: CASSSLDPGDYTF.

V is TRBV2 and J is TRBJ1-2; 10 nucleotides align to TRBD1. Germline CDR1 and CDR2: SNHLY and FYNNEI. V was clipped by 7 bases and J by 12 bases; unmatched bases: 20. The CDR3 contains 16 residues. In nucleotides, the CDR3 is TGTGCCAGCACGAAACAGAGAGTGGGACAGGGGAGGGAAAACACCTTC. Translation gives CASTKQRVGQGRENTF.

The V call is TRBV7-8, the J call TRBJ2-1; 11 bases line up with TRBD2. The CDR3 is 16 amino acids. From germline, CDR1 is SGHVS and CDR2 FQNEAQ. After removal of 3 bases from V and 7 bases from J, the junction contained 8 bases not matched to a gene. The CDR3 DNA sequence: TGTGCCAGCAGCTTCTCACTTTGGACTAGCGGGAATGAGCAGTTCTTC. Translated: CASSFSLWTSGNEQFF.

The rearrangement joins TRBV10-2 to TRBJ2-7; the match to TRBD2 covers 15 bases. Germline CDR1 and CDR2: WSHSY and SAAADI. The CDR3 contains 14 residues. V lost 7 bases to trimming and J lost 4 bases; unmatched junction nucleotides: 2. The CDR3 nucleotides are TGCGCCAGCATCGGGACTAGCGGGAGGTACGAGCAGTACTTC. Protein: CASIGTSGRYEQYF.

The V and J genes are TRBV5-6 and TRBJ2-7, with a tentative D call TRBD1 (6 bases). Germline CDR1 reads SGHDT; CDR2 reads YYEEEE. CDR3 length equals 12 residues. The germline V and J ends were trimmed by 1 base and 6 bases, with 8 bases remaining between them. Written as DNA, the CDR3 is TGTGCCAGCAGCTTGAACAGGGTCGAGCAGTACTTC. It codes for CASSLNRVEQYF.

CDR3 DNA sequence: TGTGCCAGCTCACGGACGGGACAGAATAATTCACCCCTCCACTTT. Translation: CASSRTGQNNSPLHF. The rearrangement joins TRBV18 to TRBJ1-6; 7 nucleotides align to TRBD1. The germline CDR1 and CDR2 sequences are KGHSH and LQKENI. The CDR3 is 15 amino acids. The J segment lost 5 bases and the V segment lost 4 bases, leaving 5 bases of the junction unmatched.

The genes are TRBV6-2 or TRBV6-3 and TRBJ2-7; D remains unclear. Germline CDR1 is MNHEY and CDR2 is SVGEGT. V was shortened by 3 bases and J by 3 bases, with 3 bases between the two germline ends. CDR3 length: 11 residues. The CDR3 nucleotides are TGTGCCAGCAGTTATCTCTACGAGCAGTACTTC. This codes for CASSYLYEQYF.

V is TRBV21-1 and J is TRBJ2-5; TRBD1 is the table's D call, not checked against the DNA. TRBV21-1 is marked as a pseudogene. The CDR3 consists of 15 residues. The CDR3: CASSSGTGGQETQYF. The CDR3, as DNA: TGTGCCAGCAGCTCTGGGACAGGGGGCCAAGAGACCCAGTACTTC.

The CDR3 is CASSTGKLLTEAFF. Here the CDR3 DNA reads TGTGCCAGTAGTACAGGGAAGCTTTTGACTGAAGCTTTCTTT. J is TRBJ1-1 and V is TRBV19, with a weak D call TRBD1 (5 bases). CDR1 is LNHDA and CDR2 is SQIVND in the germline V gene (reference sequence). CDR3 length equals 14 residues. Trimming stripped 4 bases from V and 5 bases from J, with 14 bases between.

This chain connects TRBV10-3 to TRBJ2-2; TRBD2 matches at 11 bases. The CDR3 runs to 18 residues. Losses at the gene ends were 2 bases for V and 3 bases for J; bases not matched to a gene: 8. Germline V lookup: CDR1 ENHRY, CDR2 SYGVKD. The CDR3 DNA sequence: TGTGCCATCAGTGAGGTTAGCGGGAGGGCCGGTGACACCGGGGAGCTGTTTTTT. Translating it yields CAISEVSGRAGDTGELFF.

The chain carries TRBV7-2 and TRBJ1-5; 11 nucleotides line up with TRBD1. This CDR3 is 16 amino acids long. The J segment lost 5 bases and the V segment lost 5 bases, leaving 8 bases of the junction unmatched. Germline V lookup: CDR1 SGHTA, CDR2 FQGNSA. CDR3 sequence (DNA): TGTGCCAGCAGCCCCGGCCGGGACAGGGGGTATCAGCCCCAGCATTTT. As protein: CASSPGRDRGYQPQHF.

The J gene is TRBJ1-6, the V gene TRBV19; D possibly corresponds to TRBD1 (6 bases). Germline V lookup: CDR1 LNHDA, CDR2 SQIVND (reference sequence). The ends were cut back, 5 bases at V and 4 bases at J, with 12 bases in the middle. The CDR3 covers 15 residues. The CDR3 loop reads CASSLGQNYNSPLHF. CDR3 in DNA: TGTGCCAGTAGTTTAGGACAGAATTATAATTCACCCCTCCACTTT. Drawing the rest from reference TRBV19 and TRBJ1-6, the complete variable domain is DGGITQSPKYLFRKEGQNVTLSCEQNLNHDAMYWYRQDPGQGLRLIYYSQIVNDFQKGDIAEGYSVSREKKESFPLTVTSAQKNPTAFYLCASSLGQNYNSPLHFGNGTRLTVT.

V and J are TRBV7-3 and TRBJ2-7; D possibly corresponds to TRBD1 (6 bases). Between the trimmed V and J ends, which lost 5 bases and 9 bases, there was a span of 23 bases. The CDR3 runs to 15 residues. Germline V lookup: CDR1 SGHTA, CDR2 FQGTGA. This chain's CDR3 is CASSPPGTKSVGQYF. In DNA form, the CDR3 reads TGTGCCAGCAGCCCCCCCGGGACAAAATCTGTTGGGCAGTACTTC.